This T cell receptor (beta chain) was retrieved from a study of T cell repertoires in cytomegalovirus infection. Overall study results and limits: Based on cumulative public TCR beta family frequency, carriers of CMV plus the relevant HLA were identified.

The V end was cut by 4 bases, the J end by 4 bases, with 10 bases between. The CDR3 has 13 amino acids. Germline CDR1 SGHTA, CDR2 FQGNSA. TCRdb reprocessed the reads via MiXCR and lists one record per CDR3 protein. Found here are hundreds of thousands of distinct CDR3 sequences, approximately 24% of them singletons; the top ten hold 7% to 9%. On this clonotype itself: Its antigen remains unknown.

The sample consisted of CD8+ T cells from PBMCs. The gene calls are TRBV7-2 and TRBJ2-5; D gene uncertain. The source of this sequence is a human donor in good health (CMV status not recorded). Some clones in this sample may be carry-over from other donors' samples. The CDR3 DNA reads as TGTGCCAGCAGCTATGACACCACAGAGACCCAGTACTTC. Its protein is CASSYDTTETQYF.